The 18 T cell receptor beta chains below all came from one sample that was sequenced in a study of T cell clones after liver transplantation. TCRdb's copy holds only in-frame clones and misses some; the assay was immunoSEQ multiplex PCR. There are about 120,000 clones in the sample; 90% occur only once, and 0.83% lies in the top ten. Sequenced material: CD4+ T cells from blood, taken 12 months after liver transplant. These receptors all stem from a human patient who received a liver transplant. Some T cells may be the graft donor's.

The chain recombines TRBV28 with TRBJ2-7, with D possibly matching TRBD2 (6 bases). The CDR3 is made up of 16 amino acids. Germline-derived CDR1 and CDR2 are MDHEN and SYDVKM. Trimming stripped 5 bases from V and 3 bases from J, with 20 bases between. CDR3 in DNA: TGTGCCAGCAGTCCCGCTGGTAGCGGCGGTGGCTACGAGCAGTACTTC. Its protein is CASSPAGSGGGYEQYF.

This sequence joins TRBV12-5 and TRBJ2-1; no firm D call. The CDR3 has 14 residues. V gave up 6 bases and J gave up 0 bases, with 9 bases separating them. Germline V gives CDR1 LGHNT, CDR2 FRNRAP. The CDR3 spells CASGLHSSYNEQFF. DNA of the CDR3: TGTGCTAGTGGCCTCCACAGCTCCTACAATGAGCAGTTCTTC.

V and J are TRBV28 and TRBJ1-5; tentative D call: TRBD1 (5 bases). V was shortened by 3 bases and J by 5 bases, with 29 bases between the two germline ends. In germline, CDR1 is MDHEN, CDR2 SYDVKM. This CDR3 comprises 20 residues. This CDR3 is CASSFPRPLSGGRQDQPQHF. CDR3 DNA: TGTGCCAGCAGTTTCCCCCGTCCGTTAAGCGGGGGAAGGCAGGATCAGCCCCAGCATTTT.

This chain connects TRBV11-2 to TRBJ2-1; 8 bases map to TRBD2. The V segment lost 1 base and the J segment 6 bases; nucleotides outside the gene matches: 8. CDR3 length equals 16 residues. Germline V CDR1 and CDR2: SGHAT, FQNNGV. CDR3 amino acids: CASSLVSGLVINEQFF. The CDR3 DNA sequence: TGTGCCAGCAGCTTAGTATCGGGACTAGTTATCAATGAGCAGTTCTTC.

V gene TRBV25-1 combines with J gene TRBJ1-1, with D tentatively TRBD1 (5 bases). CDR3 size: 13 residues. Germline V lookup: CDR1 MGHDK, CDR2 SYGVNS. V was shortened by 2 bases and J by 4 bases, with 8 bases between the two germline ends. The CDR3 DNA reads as TGTGCCAGCAGTGAAGGGGGAGTCACTGAAGCTTTCTTT. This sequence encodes CASSEGGVTEAFF.

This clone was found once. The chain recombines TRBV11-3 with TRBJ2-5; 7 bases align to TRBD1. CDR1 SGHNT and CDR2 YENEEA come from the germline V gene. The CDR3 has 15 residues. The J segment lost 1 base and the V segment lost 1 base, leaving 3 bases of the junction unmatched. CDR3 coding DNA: TGTGCCAGCAGCTTAGGGCGGACAGGCCAAGAGACCCAGTACTTC. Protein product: CASSLGRTGQETQYF.

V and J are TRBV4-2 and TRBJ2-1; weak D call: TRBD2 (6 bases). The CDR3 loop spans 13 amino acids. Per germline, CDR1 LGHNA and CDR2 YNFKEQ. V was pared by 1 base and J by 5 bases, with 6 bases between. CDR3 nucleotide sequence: TGTGCCAGCAGCCAAGGCGGGGACAATGAGCAGTTCTTC. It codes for CASSQGGDNEQFF.

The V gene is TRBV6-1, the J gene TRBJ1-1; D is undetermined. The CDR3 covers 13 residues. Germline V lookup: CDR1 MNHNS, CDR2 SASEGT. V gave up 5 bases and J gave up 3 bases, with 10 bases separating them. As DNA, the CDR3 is TGTGCCAGCAGTCCAGACCGCGACACTGAAGCTTTCTTT. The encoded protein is CASSPDRDTEAFF.

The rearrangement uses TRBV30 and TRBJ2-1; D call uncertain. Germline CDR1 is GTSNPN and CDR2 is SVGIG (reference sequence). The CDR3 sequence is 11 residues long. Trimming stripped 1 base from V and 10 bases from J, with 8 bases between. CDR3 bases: TGTGCCTGGAGTGCTTTAACCGAGCAGTTCTTC. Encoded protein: CAWSALTEQFF.

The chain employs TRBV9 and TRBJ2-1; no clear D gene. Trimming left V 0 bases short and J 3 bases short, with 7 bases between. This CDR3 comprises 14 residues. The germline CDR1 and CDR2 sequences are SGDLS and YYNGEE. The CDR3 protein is CASSVGGDYNEQFF. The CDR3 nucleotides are TGTGCCAGCAGCGTAGGAGGAGACTACAATGAGCAGTTCTTC.

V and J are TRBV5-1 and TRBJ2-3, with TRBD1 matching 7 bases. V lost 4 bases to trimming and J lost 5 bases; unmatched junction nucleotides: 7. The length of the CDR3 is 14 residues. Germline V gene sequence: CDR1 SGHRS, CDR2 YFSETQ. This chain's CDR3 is CASSLGQAEDTQYF. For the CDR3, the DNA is TGCGCCAGCAGCCTCGGACAGGCCGAAGATACGCAGTATTTT.

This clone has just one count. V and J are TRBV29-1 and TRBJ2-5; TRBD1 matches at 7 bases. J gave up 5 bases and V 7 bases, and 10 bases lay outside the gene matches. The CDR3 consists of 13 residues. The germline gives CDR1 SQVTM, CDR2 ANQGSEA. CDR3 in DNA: TGCAGCGGGGGTGACAGGGTGTGGGAGACCCAGTACTTC. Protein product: CSGGDRVWETQYF.

The CDR3 region is CASSLGDLAYEREQFF. The DNA for the CDR3 is TGTGCCAGCAGCTTAGGGGACCTGGCATATGAGAGGGAGCAGTTCTTC. This chain connects TRBV7-9 to TRBJ2-1, with D perhaps being TRBD1 or TRBD2 (5 bases each). The CDR3 consists of 16 residues. Trimming removed 1 base from V and 10 bases from J, with 20 bases in between. Germline CDR1 and CDR2: SEHNR and FQNEAQ (reference sequence).

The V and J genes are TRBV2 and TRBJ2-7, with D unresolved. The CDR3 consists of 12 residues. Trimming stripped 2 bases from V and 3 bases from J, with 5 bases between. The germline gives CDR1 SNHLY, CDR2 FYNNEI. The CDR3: CASSELDYEQYF. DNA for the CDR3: TGTGCCAGCAGTGAACTAGACTACGAGCAGTACTTC.

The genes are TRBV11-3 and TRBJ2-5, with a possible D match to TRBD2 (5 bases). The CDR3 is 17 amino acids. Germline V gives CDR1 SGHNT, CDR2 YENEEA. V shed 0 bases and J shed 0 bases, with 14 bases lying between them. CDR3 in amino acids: CASSLDSRSGYQETQYF. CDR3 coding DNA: TGTGCCAGCAGCTTAGATTCCAGATCGGGGTACCAAGAGACCCAGTACTTC.

CDR3 sequence (DNA): TGTGCCAGCTCACCCTTTACTAGCGGGAGTTGGGATGAGCAGTTCTTC. Protein product: CASSPFTSGSWDEQFF. The chain combines TRBV18 with TRBJ2-1; 11 nucleotides agree with TRBD2. This CDR3 is built from 16 residues. The V and J ends lost 3 bases and 8 bases, in that order; junction bases with no gene match: 9. Germline lookup yields CDR1 KGHSH and CDR2 LQKENI.

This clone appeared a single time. The CDR3 reads CASSPVSENTEAFF. In DNA, the CDR3 is TGTGCCAGCTCCCCCGTGTCTGAGAACACTGAAGCTTTCTTT. The genes are TRBV18 and TRBJ1-1; D unresolved. CDR3 length: 14 residues. The germline V and J ends were trimmed by 6 bases and 1 base, with 12 bases remaining between them. Germline CDR1 KGHSH, CDR2 LQKENI.

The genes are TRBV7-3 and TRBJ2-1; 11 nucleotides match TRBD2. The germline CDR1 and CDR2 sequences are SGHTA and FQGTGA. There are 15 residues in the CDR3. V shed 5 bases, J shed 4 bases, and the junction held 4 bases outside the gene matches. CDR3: CASSARLAGYNEQFF. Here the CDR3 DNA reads TGTGCCAGCAGCGCAAGACTAGCGGGGTACAATGAGCAGTTCTTC. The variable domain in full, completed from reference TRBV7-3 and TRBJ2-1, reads GAGVSQTPSNKVTEKGKYVELRCDPISGHTALYWYRQSLGQGPEFLIYFQGTGAADDSGLPNDRFFAVRPEGSVSTLKIQRTERGDSAVYLCASSARLAGYNEQFFGPGTRLTVL.